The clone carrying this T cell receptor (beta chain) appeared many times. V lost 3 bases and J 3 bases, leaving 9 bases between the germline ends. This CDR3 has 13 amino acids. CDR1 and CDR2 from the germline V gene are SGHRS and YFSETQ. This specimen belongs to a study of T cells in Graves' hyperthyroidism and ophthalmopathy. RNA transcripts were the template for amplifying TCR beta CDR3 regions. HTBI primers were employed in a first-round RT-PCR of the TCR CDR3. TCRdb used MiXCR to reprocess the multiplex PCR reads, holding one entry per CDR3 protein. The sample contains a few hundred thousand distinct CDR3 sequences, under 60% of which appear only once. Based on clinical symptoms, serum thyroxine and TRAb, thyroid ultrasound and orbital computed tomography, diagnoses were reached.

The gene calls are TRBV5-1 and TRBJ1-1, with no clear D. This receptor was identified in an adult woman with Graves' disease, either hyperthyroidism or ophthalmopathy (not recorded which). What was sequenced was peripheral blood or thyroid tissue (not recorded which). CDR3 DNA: TGCGCCAGCAGCTCCTCGGGGTACACTGAAGCTTTCTTT. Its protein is CASSSSGYTEAFF.